This TCR beta chain was observed in a study of technical replicates of blood from a handful of donors. The protocol was immunoSEQ multiplex PCR, while the TCRdb copy is restricted to in-frame clones and leaves out a portion. The repertoire consists of approximately 50,000 clones, with 94% occurring once and the leading ten covering approximately 0.2%. CDR1 and CDR2 (germline): SEHNR, FQNEAQ (reference sequence). V was clipped by 3 bases and J by 6 bases; unmatched bases: 7. The CDR3 runs to 15 residues. Sequencing input: T cells isolated from PBMCs. The clonotype was recovered from a human donor in good health. This rearrangement joins TRBV7-9 to TRBJ2-3, with 9 bases identical to TRBD2. The CDR3 region has the DNA TGTGCCAGCAGCTTTTTGGAGCGGGAGGCCGATACGCAGTATTTT. Amino acid sequence: CASSFLEREADTQYF.